One sample yielded the 5 T cell receptor beta chains listed below, sequenced in a study of blood T cell repertoires in COVID-19. The method was immunoSEQ multiplex PCR; TCRdb's version includes in-frame clones alone and lacks a portion of them. The table has approximately 400,000 clones, about nine tenths seen once. Sequenced: peripheral blood. The source of these receptors is a woman in her forties or fifties with COVID-19, enrolled during active disease.

This chain joins TRBV3-1 (or the pseudogene TRBV3-2) and TRBJ1-6; 12 positions match TRBD1. V shed 8 bases, J shed 4 bases, and the junction held 12 bases outside the gene matches. Germline CDR1 LGHDT, CDR2 YNNKEL (reference sequence). This CDR3 comprises 18 residues. CDR3 nucleotide sequence: TGTGCCAGCCAGGAGGGGACAGGGGGCCCTCGGTATAATTCACCCCTCCACTTT. This codes for CASQEGTGGPRYNSPLHF.

The chain links TRBV7-7 to TRBJ1-4; 7 bases match TRBD1. Germline V lookup: CDR1 SSHAT, CDR2 FNYEAQ (reference sequence). Trimming cost V 5 bases and J 4 bases; bases outside gene matches: 13. The CDR3 covers 17 residues. This CDR3 is CASSPYRAGTVNEKLFF. The CDR3 DNA reads TGTGCCAGCAGCCCCTATCGAGCCGGGACAGTTAATGAAAAACTGTTTTTT.

The chain employs TRBV19 and TRBJ1-2, with D perhaps TRBD1 (6 bases). CDR1 is LNHDA, CDR2 SQIVND, per germline (reference sequence). The CDR3 contains 13 residues. The V and J ends lost 6 bases and 7 bases respectively, with 15 bases between them. This CDR3 reads CASSEQGNGGYTF. The CDR3 DNA sequence: TGTGCCAGTAGCGAACAGGGTAATGGTGGCTACACCTTC. The full variable domain, rest sourced from reference TRBV19 and TRBJ1-2, is DGGITQSPKYLFRKEGQNVTLSCEQNLNHDAMYWYRQDPGQGLRLIYYSQIVNDFQKGDIAEGYSVSREKKESFPLTVTSAQKNPTAFYLCASSEQGNGGYTFGSGTRLTVV.

A remark on this clone: Other DNA sequences in this specimen translate into the identical CDR3. The gene calls are TRBV19 and TRBJ1-5; tentatively, D is TRBD1 (5 bases). The V gene lost 8 bases and the J gene lost 6 bases, with 14 bases spanning the gap. CDR3 length equals 13 residues. Looked up from germline, CDR1 is LNHDA and CDR2 is SQIVND (reference sequence). Here the CDR3 reads CASSSQGGQPQHF. As DNA, the CDR3 is TGTGCCAGTTCAAGCCAGGGAGGTCAGCCCCAGCATTTT. Full variable domain (remainder filled in from reference TRBV19 and TRBJ1-5): DGGITQSPKYLFRKEGQNVTLSCEQNLNHDAMYWYRQDPGQGLRLIYYSQIVNDFQKGDIAEGYSVSREKKESFPLTVTSAQKNPTAFYLCASSSQGGQPQHFGDGTRLSIL.

V usage is TRBV5-1 and J usage is TRBJ1-1, with 7 bases lining up with TRBD1. The CDR3 contains 14 residues. Germline-derived CDR1 and CDR2 are SGHRS and YFSETQ. Germline trimming cut 6 bases from V and 2 bases from J; bases unmatched to any gene: 7. CDR3: CASTDRADNTEAFF. The CDR3, as DNA: TGCGCCAGCACCGACAGGGCGGACAACACTGAAGCTTTCTTT.